Detailed here is one T cell receptor beta chain. The data are from a study of cytomegalovirus exposure and HLA in healthy donors. The PCR employed 60 Vbeta primers together with 13 Jbeta primers. Method: immunoSEQ multiplex PCR; TCRdb's copy keeps in-frame clones and lacks some. The repertoire holds 90,000 to 140,000 clones, with around 15% as singletons. Germline values: CDR1 SQVTM, CDR2 ANQGSEA. The CDR3 loop spans 14 amino acids. V dropped 6 bases and J dropped 2; count of bases not matched to a gene: 7. Source material: PBMCs. This TCR was recovered from a female donor in good health and CMV-seronegative. The gene calls are TRBV29-1 and TRBJ2-7; 10 bases map to TRBD2. The CDR3 here is CSVPAGTSAYEQYF. CDR3 DNA sequence: TGCAGCGTCCCCGCCGGGACTAGCGCCTACGAGCAGTACTTC.